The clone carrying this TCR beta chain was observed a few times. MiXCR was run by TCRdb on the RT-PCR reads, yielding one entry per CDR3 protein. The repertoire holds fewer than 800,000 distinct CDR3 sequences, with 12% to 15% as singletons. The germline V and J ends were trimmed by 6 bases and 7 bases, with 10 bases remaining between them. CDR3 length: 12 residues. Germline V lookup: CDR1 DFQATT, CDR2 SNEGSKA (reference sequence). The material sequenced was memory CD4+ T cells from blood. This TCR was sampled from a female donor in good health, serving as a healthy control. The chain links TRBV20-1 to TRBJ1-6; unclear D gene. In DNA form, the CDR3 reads TGCAGTGCCCAATTTCCGAATTCACCCCTCCACTTT. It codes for CSAQFPNSPLHF.